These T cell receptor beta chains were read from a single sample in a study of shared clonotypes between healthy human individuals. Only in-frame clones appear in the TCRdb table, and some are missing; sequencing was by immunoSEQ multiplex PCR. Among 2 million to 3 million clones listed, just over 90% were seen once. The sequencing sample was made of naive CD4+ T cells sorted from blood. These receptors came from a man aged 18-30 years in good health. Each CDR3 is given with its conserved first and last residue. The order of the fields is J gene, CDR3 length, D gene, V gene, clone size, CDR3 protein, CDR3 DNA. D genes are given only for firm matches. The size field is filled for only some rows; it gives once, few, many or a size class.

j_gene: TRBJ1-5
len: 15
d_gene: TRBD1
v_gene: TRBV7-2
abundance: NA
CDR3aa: CASSSTQGLPIPQHF
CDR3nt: TGTGCCAGCAGCTCCACACAGGGGTTACCCATCCCCCAGCATTTT

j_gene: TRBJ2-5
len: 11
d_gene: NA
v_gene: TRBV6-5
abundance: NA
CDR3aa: CASSGGETQYF
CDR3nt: TGTGCCAGCAGCGGTGGGGAGACCCAGTACTTC

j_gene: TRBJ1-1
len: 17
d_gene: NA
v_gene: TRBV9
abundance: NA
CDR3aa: CASSVDQGRPLNTEAFF
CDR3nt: TGTGCCAGCAGCGTAGATCAAGGCCGCCCTCTGAACACTGAAGCTTTCTTT

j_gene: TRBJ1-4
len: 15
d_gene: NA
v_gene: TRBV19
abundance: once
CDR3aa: CASSSRVATNEKLFF
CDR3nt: TGTGCCAGTAGTAGCCGGGTTGCAACTAATGAAAAACTGTTTTTT

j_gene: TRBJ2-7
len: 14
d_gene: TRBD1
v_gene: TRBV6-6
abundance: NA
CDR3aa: CASSYSTGVYEQYF
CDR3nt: TGTGCCAGCAGTTACTCGACAGGGGTTTACGAGCAGTACTTC

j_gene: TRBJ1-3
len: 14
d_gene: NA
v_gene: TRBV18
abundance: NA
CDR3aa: CASSPSQTGNTIYF
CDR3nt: TGTGCCAGCTCACCCTCACAGACTGGAAACACCATATATTTT

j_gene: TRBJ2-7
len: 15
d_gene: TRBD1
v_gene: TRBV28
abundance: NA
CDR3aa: CASSPPGAGGRVQYF
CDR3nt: TGTGCCAGCAGTCCTCCCGGGGCAGGGGGTCGGGTGCAGTACTTC

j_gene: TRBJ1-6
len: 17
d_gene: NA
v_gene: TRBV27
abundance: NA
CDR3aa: CASSLYRLGAYNSPLHF
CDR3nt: TGTGCCAGCAGTTTATATCGGCTGGGGGCCTATAATTCACCCCTCCACTTT

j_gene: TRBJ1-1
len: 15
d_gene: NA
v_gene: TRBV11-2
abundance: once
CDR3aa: CASSLDQGRGAEAFF
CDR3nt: TGTGCCAGCAGCTTAGATCAGGGCAGGGGCGCTGAAGCTTTCTTT

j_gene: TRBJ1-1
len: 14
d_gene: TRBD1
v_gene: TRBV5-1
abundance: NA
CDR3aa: CASSVTGTNTEAFF
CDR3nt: TGCGCCAGCAGCGTGACAGGGACGAACACTGAAGCTTTCTTT

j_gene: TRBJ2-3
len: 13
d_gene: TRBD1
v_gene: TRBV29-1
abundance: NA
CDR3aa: CSARTGYTDTQYF
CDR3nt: TGCAGCGCTCGGACAGGTTACACAGATACGCAGTATTTT

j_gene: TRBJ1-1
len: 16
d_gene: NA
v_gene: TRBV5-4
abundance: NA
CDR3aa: CASSLGRGRGRTEAFF
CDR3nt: TGTGCCAGCAGCTTGGGAAGGGGAAGGGGACGAACTGAAGCTTTCTTT